The sequence of this TCR beta chain was determined in a study of blood T cell repertoires in COVID-19. Study as a whole: The origin of the acute and convalescent COVID-19 samples was the United States, Italy and Spain.

The method was immunoSEQ multiplex PCR; TCRdb's version includes in-frame clones alone and lacks a portion of them. The repertoire includes 450,000 or so clones, roughly 87% of them detected once, and 0.8% to 0.9% sits in the top ten. CDR3 length equals 14 residues. The germline V gene has CDR1 SGHAT and CDR2 FQNNGV. V lost 3 bases, J lost 4 bases, and 7 bases lay in between. Seattle researchers signed up patients amid active infection and tracked them longitudinally. Input material: peripheral blood. This TCR was sampled from a man younger than 35 with COVID-19, enrolled during active disease. The chain recombines TRBV11-2 with TRBJ2-6; D not resolved. This CDR3 reads CASSFTKGANVLTF. CDR3 DNA sequence: TGTGCCAGCAGCTTCACTAAGGGGGCCAACGTCCTGACTTTC.